The clone carrying this T cell receptor (beta chain) was seen more than once but under ten times. Its antigen is not identified. This sample is drawn from a study of cytomegalovirus exposure and HLA in healthy donors. About the study: The approximately 130 validation repertoires and the approximately 700 first-cohort repertoires shared a platform, a later analysis reported. Study results and caveats: A classifier reportedly called cytomegalovirus status with high sensitivity and specificity.

The study drew the donors from its approximately 130-subject validation cohort, separate from the approximately 700-subject first cohort. Generated by immunoSEQ multiplex PCR, the TCRdb table keeps only in-frame clones and is missing some. The sample yields about 180,000 clones, 75% to 90% seen once. CDR1 is SGHRS and CDR2 is YFSETQ in the germline V gene. This CDR3 spans 12 amino acids. V shed 0 bases and J shed 6 bases, with 7 bases lying between them. The sequence was obtained from a man aged 18 to 35 in good health and CMV-seropositive. Sequenced input: PBMCs. The V and J genes are TRBV5-1 and TRBJ2-7; tentatively, D is TRBD1 (5 bases). CDR3 DNA: TGCGCCAGCAGCTTGGAGCAGGGCGAGCAGTACTTC. It yields the protein CASSLEQGEQYF.